These 15 T cell receptor beta chains share one sample of origin, sequenced in a study of blood T cell repertoires in COVID-19. Assay: immunoSEQ multiplex PCR; the TCRdb copy retains only in-frame clones and omits some. The sample contains around 150,000 clones, around 86% of which appear only once. The sequencing sample was made of peripheral blood. The receptors were gathered from a man aged 18 to 29 with acute or convalescent COVID-19.

A word on this clone: The junction departs from germline at one end; a sequencing error may be responsible. The chain has TRBV5-8 and TRBJ1-1; D gene unclear. The CDR3 contains 13 residues. Germline V gene sequence: CDR1 SGHTS, CDR2 YDEGEE. The CDR3 DNA reads as TGTGCCGGCAGCTTGGCTATGAACACTGAAGCTTTCTTT. As protein: CAGSLAMNTEAFF.

The CDR3 DNA reads TGCGCCAGCAGCTTGATTGGCGGGGGGGCCCCAGATACGCAGTATTTT. It encodes CASSLIGGGAPDTQYF. V and J are TRBV5-1 and TRBJ2-3; 9 nucleotides line up with TRBD2. This CDR3 is built from 16 residues. CDR1 and CDR2 (germline): SGHRS, YFSETQ. Trimming removed 1 base from V and 4 bases from J; junction bases left unmatched: 7. Using reference TRBV5-1 and TRBJ2-3 for the parts outside the CDR3, the full variable domain is KAGVTQTPRYLIKTRGQQVTLSCSPISGHRSVSWYQQTPGQGLQFLFEYFSETQRNKGNFPGRFSGRQFSNSRSEMNVSTLELGDSALYLCASSLIGGGAPDTQYFGPGTRLTVL.

The chain is built from TRBV14 and TRBJ2-3, with TRBD1 matching over 8 bases. CDR1 is SGHDN, CDR2 FVKESK, per germline. V shed 1 base, J shed 0 bases, and the junction held 3 bases outside the gene matches. This CDR3 is built from 16 residues. As DNA, the CDR3 is TGTGCCAGCAGCCAAGGACAGGGGTTAAGCACAGATACGCAGTATTTT. Its translation is CASSQGQGLSTDTQYF.

The rearrangement links TRBV7-2 to TRBJ2-5, with TRBD1 identical over 7 bases. Trimming cost V 1 base and J 4 bases; bases outside gene matches: 0. Germline CDR1 and CDR2: SGHTA and FQGNSA. The CDR3 extends over 13 amino acids. The DNA for the CDR3 is TGTGCCAGCAGCTTAGACAGGGGAGAGACCCAGTACTTC. Translation: CASSLDRGETQYF. The variable domain in full, completed from reference TRBV7-2 and TRBJ2-5, reads GAGVSQSPSNKVTEKGKDVELRCDPISGHTALYWYRQSLGQGLEFLIYFQGNSAPDKSGLPSDRFSAERTGGSVSTLTIQRTQQEDSAVYLCASSLDRGETQYFGPGTRLLVL.

This chain links TRBV7-2 with TRBJ2-7; 12 nucleotides align to TRBD2. V lost 2 bases to trimming and J lost 6 bases; unmatched junction nucleotides: 5. From germline, CDR1 is SGHTA and CDR2 FQGNSA. This CDR3 comprises 15 residues. Here the CDR3 reads CASSLLLAGGSEQYV. CDR3 coding DNA: TGTGCCAGCAGCTTACTACTAGCGGGGGGAAGCGAGCAGTACGTC.

The V gene is TRBV25-1, the J gene TRBJ1-2, with D possibly being TRBD1 (5 bases). This CDR3 comprises 16 residues. Germline CDR1 reads MGHDK; CDR2 reads SYGVNS. V was shortened by 4 bases and J by 3 bases, with 18 bases between the two germline ends. CDR3 in amino acids: CASSALGARSDYGYTF. CDR3 in DNA: TGTGCCAGCAGTGCCCTTGGGGCCAGGTCGGACTATGGCTACACCTTC.

The V gene is TRBV30, the J gene TRBJ2-1; possible D gene TRBD2, 5 bases. Germline CDR1 reads GTSNPN; CDR2 reads SVGIG (reference sequence). Trimming took off 8 bases at V and 2 bases at J, with 16 bases between the two ends. There are 14 residues in the CDR3. The CDR3 DNA reads TGTGCCGTAAAGACGGCGGGCACCTACAATGAGCAGTTCTTC. Amino acid sequence: CAVKTAGTYNEQFF.

This clone was observed a single time. This rearrangement joins TRBV5-1 to TRBJ1-2, with TRBD1 as a possible D gene (5 bases). The CDR3 spans 17 residues. Trimming took 10 bases from V and 5 from J, leaving 30 bases between them. Germline V CDR1 and CDR2: SGHRS, YFSETQ. In DNA, the CDR3 is TGCGCCTCCTCACCCACCGGCCAGGGCAGTGGCTTATATGGCTACACCTTC. It codes for CASSPTGQGSGLYGYTF.

The rearrangement joins TRBV25-1 to TRBJ2-5; maybe TRBD1 (6 bases). CDR3 length: 15 amino acids. Germline V lookup: CDR1 MGHDK, CDR2 SYGVNS. Trimming shortened V by 4 bases and J by 0 bases, and 12 bases separated the two germline ends. The CDR3 sequence: CASSVPGTYQETQYF. CDR3 in DNA: TGTGCCAGCAGTGTCCCCGGGACATACCAAGAGACCCAGTACTTC. Combining the CDR3 with reference TRBV25-1 and TRBJ2-5 gives the whole variable domain EADIYQTPRYLVIGTGKKITLECSQTMGHDKMYWYQQDPGMELHLIHYSYGVNSTEKGDLSSESTVSRIRTEHFPLTLESARPSHTSQYLCASSVPGTYQETQYFGPGTRLLVL.

This chain connects TRBV13 to TRBJ2-1; TRBD1 agrees at 8 bases. Per germline, CDR1 PRHDT and CDR2 FYEKMQ (reference sequence). Trimming removed 5 bases from V and 3 bases from J; junction bases left unmatched: 9. The CDR3 spans 16 residues. CDR3 nucleotide sequence: TGTGCCAGCAGCGACCTCGGACAGGGTAGCTACAATGAGCAGTTCTTC. This sequence encodes CASSDLGQGSYNEQFF.

This chain links TRBV2 with TRBJ2-5, with 10 bases aligning to TRBD2. The length of the CDR3 is 15 residues. Germline V gene lookup returns CDR1 SNHLY and CDR2 FYNNEI. Germline trimming cut 4 bases from V and 4 bases from J; bases unmatched to any gene: 6. CDR3 sequence reads: CASSGQRGGVETQYF. In DNA form, the CDR3 reads TGTGCCAGCAGTGGCCAGCGGGGGGGCGTAGAGACCCAGTACTTC.

The chain carries TRBV9 and TRBJ2-3; TRBD1 agrees at 10 bases. Germline V lookup: CDR1 SGDLS, CDR2 YYNGEE. V was clipped by 4 bases and J by 5 bases; unmatched bases: 7. The CDR3 runs to 15 residues. The CDR3 DNA reads TGTGCCAGCAGCTCCCGGACAGGGGGAAAAGATACGCAGTATTTT. Translating it yields CASSSRTGGKDTQYF.

The rearrangement joins TRBV24-1 to TRBJ2-1; 12 bases match TRBD2. Germline trimming cut 4 bases from V and 7 bases from J; bases unmatched to any gene: 7. Germline V gene data show CDR1 as KGHDR and CDR2 as SFDVKD. The length of the CDR3 is 16 residues. The CDR3 nucleotides read TGTGCCACCAGTGACCCTACTAGCGGGGGGATGAATGAGCAGTTCTTC. Its translation: CATSDPTSGGMNEQFF.

The rearrangement uses TRBV30 and TRBJ1-2; D gene uncertain. Trimming pared 0 bases from V and 4 bases from J, leaving 12 bases between. The CDR3 consists of 14 residues. CDR1 is GTSNPN and CDR2 is SVGIG in the germline V gene (reference sequence). The CDR3 DNA is TGTGCCTGGAGTGTACGCACAGCTACCTATGGCTACACCTTC. Amino acids: CAWSVRTATYGYTF.

The V gene is TRBV30, the J gene TRBJ2-7, with 7 bases identical to TRBD1. Germline V lookup: CDR1 GTSNPN, CDR2 SVGIG (reference sequence). Trimming at V came to 1 base and at J to 7 bases, leaving 4 bases not matched to a gene. CDR3 length: 12 amino acids. CDR3 bases: TGTGCCTGGAGTGGGGGGACAGCGGAGCAGTACGTC. Its protein product is CAWSGGTAEQYV.